The rows below give T cell receptor beta chains drawn from one sample of a study of neurological immune-mediated disorders. One entry per CDR3 protein, called by TCRdb with MiXCR from the 5' RACE reads. In the table there are 80,000 to 100,000 distinct CDR3 sequences, about 5% of which are singletons. The sequencing input was PBMCs. Source of these receptors: a woman aged 55 to 70 with multiple sclerosis. Both conserved end residues are part of each CDR3. A D gene is named only where the DNA matches it firmly. Only part of the rows carry a size: once, few, many, or a class if the clone is expanded.

V gene	clone size	D gene	J gene	CDR3 DNA	CDR3 protein
TRBV18	many	.	TRBJ2-5	TGTGCCAGCTCACCATACAGTTTGGAGACCCAGTACTTC	CASSPYSLETQYF
TRBV7-8	.	.	TRBJ2-5	TGTGCCAGCAGCAACCAGGGGGAGACCCAGTACTTC	CASSNQGETQYF
TRBV7-9	many	.	TRBJ1-1	TGTGCCAGCAGCCAAGTTACTGCGGTGAACACTGAAGCTTTCTTT	CASSQVTAVNTEAFF
TRBV20-1	many	.	TRBJ2-3	TGCAGTGCCGGGGGAGGGGGATCAGATACGCAGTATTTT	CSAGGGGSDTQYF
TRBV3-1	many	.	TRBJ2-2	TGTGCCAGCAGCCAAGAGGCCATAATGCTCGGGGAGCTGTTTTTT	CASSQEAIMLGELFF
TRBV7-9	many	.	TRBJ2-3	TGTGCCAGCAGCTCTGGGCTAGGCACGCAGTATTTT	CASSSGLGTQYF
TRBV5-1	many	TRBD1	TRBJ2-2	TGCGCCAGCAGCGTACAGGGGGTCCCCAGCGGGGAGCTGTTTTTT	CASSVQGVPSGELFF
TRBV18	.	.	TRBJ1-1	TGTGCCAGCTCAGAGGGCGAGATAGGCTCTGAAGCTTTCTTT	CASSEGEIGSEAFF
TRBV7-9	many	.	TRBJ2-1	TGTGCCAGCAGCTTAGGTGGGGTCTACAATGAGCAGTTCTTC	CASSLGGVYNEQFF
TRBV5-1	many	TRBD1	TRBJ1-2	TGCGCCAGCAGCCCGAGGGGACAGGGTGAATATGATGGCTACACCTTC	CASSPRGQGEYDGYTF
TRBV7-9	many	.	TRBJ2-4	TGTGCCAGCAGCTTAGCTTACAAGGCCAGAAACATTCAGTACTTC	CASSLAYKARNIQYF
TRBV19	many	TRBD2	TRBJ2-6	TGTGCCAGTAGTATCCGGGGGGTGCCCAACGTCCTGACTTTC	CASSIRGVPNVLTF
TRBV10-2	many	.	TRBJ2-5	TGCGCCAGCAGTGGAGGGGCAGCCCAGTACTTC	CASSGGAAQYF
TRBV20-1	many	.	TRBJ1-3	TGCAGTGCAGCAGGGAACTCTGGAAACACCATATATTTT	CSAAGNSGNTIYF
TRBV7-9	many	.	TRBJ2-7	TGTGCCAGCAGACTAGGGGCAGGGCAAACCTACGAGCAGTACTTC	CASRLGAGQTYEQYF
TRBV7-8	many	.	TRBJ1-4	TGTGCCAGCAGCGCCAGCTCCCGGTCGGGTGAAAAACTGTTTTTT	CASSASSRSGEKLFF
TRBV7-9	.	TRBD1	TRBJ2-1	TGTGCCAGCAGCAACCGGGACAGGGGGCTCGGGGAGCAGTTCTTC	CASSNRDRGLGEQFF
TRBV20-1	many	.	TRBJ1-2	TGCAGTGCTAGAGATCCCAGGGCCCTGACGTCCAACTATGGCTACACCTTC	CSARDPRALTSNYGYTF
TRBV28	many	TRBD2	TRBJ2-1	TGTGCCAGCAGTCCCTTAGCGGGGGGTTACAATGAGCAGTTCTTC	CASSPLAGGYNEQFF
TRBV20-1	many	TRBD2	TRBJ2-2	TGCAGTGCTGATAGCGGGGCAAACACCGGGGAGCTGTTTTTT	CSADSGANTGELFF
TRBV4-1	.	.	TRBJ2-2	TGCGCCAGCAGCCAACAGGTGAACACCGGGGAGCTGTTTTTT	CASSQQVNTGELFF
TRBV21-1	many	.	TRBJ1-4	TGTGCCAGCCCATGTGTTATTGAAAAACTGTTTTTT	CASPCVIEKLFF
TRBV6-6	.	.	TRBJ1-1	TGTGCCAGCAGTTGGGTGTCTACTGAAGCTTTCTTT	CASSWVSTEAFF
TRBV5-1	many	TRBD1	TRBJ1-1	TGCGCCAGCAGACCGAGGGACAGGGCGGACACTGAAGCTTTCTTT	CASRPRDRADTEAFF
TRBV28	many	.	TRBJ2-4	TGTGCCAGCAGTTCGAAAGGGGCGGTTGGCAAAAACATTCAGTACTTC	CASSSKGAVGKNIQYF
TRBV11-2	many	TRBD2	TRBJ2-1	TGTGCCAGCAGCGGCCCGGGAGGGTATGAGCAGTTCTTC	CASSGPGGYEQFF
TRBV5-1	many	TRBD1	TRBJ2-2	TGCGCCAGCAGCTTGGTAGGGGGCGTCACCGGGGAGCTGTTTTTT	CASSLVGGVTGELFF
TRBV12-3/TRBV12-4	many	.	TRBJ1-2	TGTGCCAGCAGCCCCCACCGCAGCGTTATCGTAACTCTTAACTATGGCTACACCTTC	CASSPHRSVIVTLNYGYTF
TRBV18	.	.	TRBJ2-1	TGTGCCAGCTCACCGCCGGGACACAGCCACAATGAGCAGTTCTTC	CASSPPGHSHNEQFF
TRBV7-6	many	TRBD2	TRBJ2-1	TGTGCCAGCAGCTTAGTTACTAGCGGGTCCTACAATGAGCAGTTCTTC	CASSLVTSGSYNEQFF
TRBV10-2	many	.	TRBJ2-1	TGCGCCAGCAGTGAGTCGGGAGGTGGGGGTGAGCAGTTCTTC	CASSESGGGGEQFF
TRBV20-1	many	TRBD1	TRBJ2-7	TGCAGTGCTAGAGGTGTGACAGGGGTCGAGCAGTACTTC	CSARGVTGVEQYF
TRBV20-1	medium-sized	.	TRBJ2-3	TGCAGTGCTAGTGTAGGGGATACGCAGTATTTT	CSASVGDTQYF
TRBV11-1	many	.	TRBJ2-6	TGTGCCAGCAGCGCGCGCGGAAGCTCTGGGGCCAACGTCCTGACTTTC	CASSARGSSGANVLTF
TRBV25-1	few	.	TRBJ2-2	TGTGCCAGCAGTGTCCTGACAGACACCGGGGAGCTGTTTTTT	CASSVLTDTGELFF
TRBV15	many	.	TRBJ1-1	TGTGCCACCAGCAGAGACAGCCTGAACACTGAAGCTTTCTTT	CATSRDSLNTEAFF
TRBV5-1	many	TRBD2	TRBJ2-3	TGCGCCAGCAGCTTGTTGCGGGGGGCGACAGATACGCAGTATTTT	CASSLLRGATDTQYF
TRBV20-1	.	TRBD1	TRBJ2-1	TGCAGTGCTGACAGGGGCCATGAGCAGTTCTTC	CSADRGHEQFF
TRBV5-1	many	TRBD1	TRBJ2-5	TGCGCCAGCAGCCTCGGGACAGGGCTTGGGGAGACCCAGTACTTC	CASSLGTGLGETQYF
TRBV6-1	many	TRBD1	TRBJ1-1	TGTGCCAGCAGTGAAGGGTTCGGACAGGCTGGGACTGAAGCTTTCTTT	CASSEGFGQAGTEAFF
TRBV5-1	many	.	TRBJ1-1	TGCGCCAGCAGCTCTAATACAGGGAAGGACACTGAAGCTTTCTTT	CASSSNTGKDTEAFF
TRBV29-1	many	.	TRBJ2-1	TGCAGCGTTGACTCCGGGACAACCTACAATGAGCAGTTCTTC	CSVDSGTTYNEQFF
TRBV29-1	many	.	TRBJ1-2	TGCAGCGCCGAAGGGGTCGAGAGTGGCTACACCTTC	CSAEGVESGYTF
TRBV6-6	many	.	TRBJ2-2	TGTGCCAGCAGCCCCGGGATCGGCGGCACCGGGGAGCTGTTTTTT	CASSPGIGGTGELFF
TRBV9	many	.	TRBJ2-4	TGTGCCAGCAGCGTAGAAGGGGTAAATTTTGGAAACATTCAGTACTTC	CASSVEGVNFGNIQYF
TRBV20-1	.	.	TRBJ2-7	TGCAGTGCTCGTTACATGGAGGCCGAGCAGTACTTC	CSARYMEAEQYF
TRBV27	many	.	TRBJ1-5	TGTGCCAGCAGGAGCGACCGTCCCAATCAGCCCCAGCATTTT	CASRSDRPNQPQHF
TRBV13	many	.	TRBJ1-1	TGTGCCAGCAGCACCTCGGCGAACACTGAAGCTTTCTTT	CASSTSANTEAFF
TRBV4-2	many	.	TRBJ2-3	TGTGCCAGCAGCCGTAGGGGAAGTACAGATACGCAGTATTTT	CASSRRGSTDTQYF
TRBV4-1	.	TRBD1	TRBJ2-7	TGCGCCAGCAGCCAAGATGGGCAGGGGACAGGGACCTACGAGCAGTACTTC	CASSQDGQGTGTYEQYF
TRBV12-3/TRBV12-4	many	.	TRBJ1-1	TGTGCCAGCAGTAAACTCGGGACAAGAGCTTTCTTT	CASSKLGTRAFF
TRBV7-2	many	.	TRBJ2-1	TGTGCCAGCAGCTTAGAACTGGGCTCCTACAATGAGCAGTTCTTC	CASSLELGSYNEQFF
TRBV6-6	many	TRBD2	TRBJ2-1	TGTGCCAGCAGTTTTATGAGGACTAGCGGGGTCGATGAGCAGTTCTTC	CASSFMRTSGVDEQFF
TRBV7-2	.	.	TRBJ1-1	TGTGCCAGCAGCTTAAGGAATCTGAACACTGAAGCTTTCTTT	CASSLRNLNTEAFF
TRBV5-1	.	.	TRBJ1-4	TGCGCCAGCAGCTTGTCCGCAGTTAATGAAAAACTGTTTTTT	CASSLSAVNEKLFF